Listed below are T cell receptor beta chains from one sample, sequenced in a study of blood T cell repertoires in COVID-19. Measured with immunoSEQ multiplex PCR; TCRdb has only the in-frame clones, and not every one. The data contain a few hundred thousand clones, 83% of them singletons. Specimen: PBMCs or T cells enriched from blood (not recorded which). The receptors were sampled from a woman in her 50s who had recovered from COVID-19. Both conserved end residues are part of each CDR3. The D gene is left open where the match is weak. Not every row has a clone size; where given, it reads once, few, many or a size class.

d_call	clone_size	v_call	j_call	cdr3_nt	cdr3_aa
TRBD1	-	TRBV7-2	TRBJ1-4	TGTGCCAGCAGCAAAACAGGGGTGGCTAATGAAAAACTGTTTTTT	CASSKTGVANEKLFF
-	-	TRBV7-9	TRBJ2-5	TGTGCCAGCAGCTTAGGGGGCGGACCAGAGACCCAGTACTTC	CASSLGGGPETQYF
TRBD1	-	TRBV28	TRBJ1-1	TGTGCCAGCAGGTTAGAGACAGGGGGGAACACTGAAGCTTTCTTT	CASRLETGGNTEAFF
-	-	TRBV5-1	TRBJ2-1	TGCGCCAGCAGCCTGGACAGTCACTACAATGAGCAGTTCTTC	CASSLDSHYNEQFF
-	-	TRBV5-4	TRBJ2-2	TGTGCCAGCAGCTTGGAACTAGTCAGCGCCGGGGAGCTGTTTTTT	CASSLELVSAGELFF
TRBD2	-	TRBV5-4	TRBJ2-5	TGTGCCAGCAGTAGGACTAGCGGGGCCAAAGAGACCCAGTACTTC	CASSRTSGAKETQYF
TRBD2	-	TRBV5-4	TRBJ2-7	TGTGCCAGCAGCACACCCTCCCTAGCGGGAGGGTTCTACGAGCAGTACTTC	CASSTPSLAGGFYEQYF
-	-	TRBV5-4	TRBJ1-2	TGTGCCAGCAGCTCCGGCCAGGGCGCGCTTTGGGGCTACACCTTC	CASSSGQGALWGYTF
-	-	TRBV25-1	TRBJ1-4	TGTGCCAGCAGTGAACCCCCCGGAAAACTGTTTTTT	CASSEPPGKLFF
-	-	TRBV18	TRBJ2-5	TGTGCCAGCTCACCACCGAGTCAAGAGACCCAGTACTTC	CASSPPSQETQYF
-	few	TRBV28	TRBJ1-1	TGTGCCAGCAGTCCCGGGACCCGGGCGGGGGACACTGAAGCTTTCTTT	CASSPGTRAGDTEAFF
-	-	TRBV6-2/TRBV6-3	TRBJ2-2	TGTGCCAGCAGTCCCACGGGGGGCGGCACCGGGGAGCTGTTTTTT	CASSPTGGGTGELFF
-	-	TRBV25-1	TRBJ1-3	TGTGCCAGCAGCTCAATGTCAGGGTCTGGAAACACCATATATTTT	CASSSMSGSGNTIYF
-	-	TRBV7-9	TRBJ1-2	TGTGCCAGCAGCCGACGACTTAGGGAGGTCAACTATGGCTACACCTTC	CASSRRLREVNYGYTF
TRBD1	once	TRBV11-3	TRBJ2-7	TGTGCCAGCAGCCCTGGGACAGCTAAGACCTACGAGCAGTACTTC	CASSPGTAKTYEQYF
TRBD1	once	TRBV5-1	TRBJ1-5	TGCGCCAGCAGCTCCACGGACAGGGGGGTGAATCAGCCCCAGCATTTT	CASSSTDRGVNQPQHF
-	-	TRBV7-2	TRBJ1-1	TGTGCCAGCAGCTTAACCCAGACGGGTAACACTGAAGCTTTCTTT	CASSLTQTGNTEAFF
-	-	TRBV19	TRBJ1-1	TGTGCCAGTAGTATTAGCGAAGCGAACACTGAAGCTTTCTTT	CASSISEANTEAFF
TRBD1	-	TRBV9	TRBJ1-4	TGTGCCAGCAGCGTTGGAATTCGACAGGGGGAGAGTGAAAAACTGTTTTTT	CASSVGIRQGESEKLFF
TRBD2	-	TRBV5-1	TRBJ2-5	TGCGCCAGCAGCGAACTTAGCGGGAGTGGGTTAAAGACCCAGTACTTC	CASSELSGSGLKTQYF
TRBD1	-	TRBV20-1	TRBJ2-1	TGCAGTGCTAGTGGGGGGACAGGGGGACTTTCAAATGAGCAGTTCTTC	CSASGGTGGLSNEQFF
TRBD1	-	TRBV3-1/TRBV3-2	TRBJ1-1	TGTGCCAGCAGCCATCCTCAGGGGGCTTCTGAAGCTTTCTTT	CASSHPQGASEAFF
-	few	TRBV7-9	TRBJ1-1	TGTGCCAGCAGCCCCCCGGTAGTAACTGAAGCTTTCTTT	CASSPPVVTEAFF
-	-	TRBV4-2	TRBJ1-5	TGTGCCAGCAGCCAAGGAGGGGGTGGGAATCAGCCCCAGCATTTT	CASSQGGGGNQPQHF
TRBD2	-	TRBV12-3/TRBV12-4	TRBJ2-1	TGTGCCAGCAGTATAGGACTAGCAGGAGTCTTC	CASSIGLAGVF
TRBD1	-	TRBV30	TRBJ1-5	TGTGCCTTGACAGGGAATAACGATCAGCCCCAGCATTTT	CALTGNNDQPQHF
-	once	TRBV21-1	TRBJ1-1	TGTGCCAGCATCGTTTTAAGACAGAAGAACACTGAAGCTTTCTTT	CASIVLRQKNTEAFF
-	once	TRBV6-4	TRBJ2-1	TGTGCCAGCAGTGGACTTAGTGGAGGGGGCCTTATTGAGCAGTTCTTC	CASSGLSGGGLIEQFF
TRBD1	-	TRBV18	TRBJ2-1	TGTGCCAGCTCACGATATGACAGGGTCTATCATGAGCAGTTCTTC	CASSRYDRVYHEQFF